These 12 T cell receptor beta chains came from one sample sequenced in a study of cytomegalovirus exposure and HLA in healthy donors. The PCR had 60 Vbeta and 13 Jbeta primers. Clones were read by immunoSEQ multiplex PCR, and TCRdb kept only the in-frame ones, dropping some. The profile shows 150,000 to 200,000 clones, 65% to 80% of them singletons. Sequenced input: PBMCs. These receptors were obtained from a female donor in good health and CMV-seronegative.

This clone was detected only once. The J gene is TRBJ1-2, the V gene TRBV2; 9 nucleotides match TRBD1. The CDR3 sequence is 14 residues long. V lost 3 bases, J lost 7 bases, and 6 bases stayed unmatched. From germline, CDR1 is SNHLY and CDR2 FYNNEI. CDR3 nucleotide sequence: TGTGCCAGCAGTGAGAGGACAGGGGCCGGTGGCTACACCTTC. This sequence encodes CASSERTGAGGYTF.

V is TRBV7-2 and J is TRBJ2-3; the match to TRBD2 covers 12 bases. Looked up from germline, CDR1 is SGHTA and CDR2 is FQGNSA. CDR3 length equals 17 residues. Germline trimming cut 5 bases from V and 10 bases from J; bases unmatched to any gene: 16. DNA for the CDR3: TGTGCCAGCAGCCCGCGGGGACTAGCGGGCCTATTAGGTCCGCAGTATTTT. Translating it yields CASSPRGLAGLLGPQYF.

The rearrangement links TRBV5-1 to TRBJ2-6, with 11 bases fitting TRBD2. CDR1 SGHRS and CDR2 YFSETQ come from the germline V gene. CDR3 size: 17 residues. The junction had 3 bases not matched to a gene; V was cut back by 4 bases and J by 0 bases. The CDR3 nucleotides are TGCGCCAGCAGCCTTAGCGGGGGGGCCTCTGGGGCCAACGTCCTGACTTTC. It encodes CASSLSGGASGANVLTF.

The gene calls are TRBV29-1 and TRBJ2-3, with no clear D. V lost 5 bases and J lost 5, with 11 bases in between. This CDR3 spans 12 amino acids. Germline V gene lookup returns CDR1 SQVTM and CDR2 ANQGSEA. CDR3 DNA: TGCAGCGTTATCCCGCGCGGAGATACGCAGTATTTT. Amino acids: CSVIPRGDTQYF.

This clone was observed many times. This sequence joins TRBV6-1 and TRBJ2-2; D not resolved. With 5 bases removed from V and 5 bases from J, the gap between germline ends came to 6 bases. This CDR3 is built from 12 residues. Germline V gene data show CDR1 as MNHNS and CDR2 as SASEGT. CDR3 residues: CASSWATGELFF. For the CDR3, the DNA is TGTGCCAGCAGTTGGGCTACCGGGGAGCTGTTTTTT.

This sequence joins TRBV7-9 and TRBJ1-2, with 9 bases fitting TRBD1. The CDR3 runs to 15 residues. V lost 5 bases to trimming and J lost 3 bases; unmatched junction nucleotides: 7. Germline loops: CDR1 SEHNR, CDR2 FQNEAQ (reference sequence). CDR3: CASSEPGQGDYGYTF. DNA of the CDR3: TGTGCCAGCAGCGAACCGGGACAGGGTGACTATGGCTACACCTTC. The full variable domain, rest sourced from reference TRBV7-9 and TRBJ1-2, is DTGVSQNPRHKITKRGQNVTFRCDPISEHNRLYWYRQTLGQGPEFLTYFQNEAQLEKSRLLSDRFSAERPKGSFSTLEIQRTEQGDSAMYLCASSEPGQGDYGYTFGSGTRLTVV.

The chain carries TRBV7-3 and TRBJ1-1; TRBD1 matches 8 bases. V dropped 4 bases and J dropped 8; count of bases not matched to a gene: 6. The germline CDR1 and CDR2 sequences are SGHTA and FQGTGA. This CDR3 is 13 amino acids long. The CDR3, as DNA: TGTGCCAGCAGCTACAGGGGGAAAACCGAAGCTTTCTTT. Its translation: CASSYRGKTEAFF.

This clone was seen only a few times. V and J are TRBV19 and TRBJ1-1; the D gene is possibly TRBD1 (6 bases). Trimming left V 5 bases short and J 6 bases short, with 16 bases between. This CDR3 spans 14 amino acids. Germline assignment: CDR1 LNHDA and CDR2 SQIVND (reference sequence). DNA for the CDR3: TGTGCCAGTAGTCTAACAGGGTTTGTCGCTGAAGCTTTCTTT. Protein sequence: CASSLTGFVAEAFF.

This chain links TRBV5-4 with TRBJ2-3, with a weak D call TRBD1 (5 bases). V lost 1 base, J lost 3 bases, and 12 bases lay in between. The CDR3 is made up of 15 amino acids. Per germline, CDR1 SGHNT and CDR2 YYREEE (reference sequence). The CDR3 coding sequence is TGTGCCAGCAGCTTGCAGGGCCTGGGTACAGATACGCAGTATTTT. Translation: CASSLQGLGTDTQYF.

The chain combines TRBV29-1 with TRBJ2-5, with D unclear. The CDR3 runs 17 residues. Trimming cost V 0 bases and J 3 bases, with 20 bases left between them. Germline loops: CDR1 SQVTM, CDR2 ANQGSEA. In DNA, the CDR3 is TGCAGCGTTGAAGACACCTTGGGCCCATTTCCGGAAGAGACCCAGTACTTC. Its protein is CSVEDTLGPFPEETQYF.

CDR3 nucleotide sequence: TGCGCCAGCAGCTTGGGATCCCGACAGGCCTACGAGCAGTACTTC. It specifies CASSLGSRQAYEQYF. V gene TRBV5-1 combines with J gene TRBJ2-7, with TRBD1 as a possible D gene (6 bases). The CDR3 has 15 amino acids. V was shortened by 0 bases and J by 2 bases, with 12 bases between the two germline ends. The germline CDR1 and CDR2 sequences are SGHRS and YFSETQ.

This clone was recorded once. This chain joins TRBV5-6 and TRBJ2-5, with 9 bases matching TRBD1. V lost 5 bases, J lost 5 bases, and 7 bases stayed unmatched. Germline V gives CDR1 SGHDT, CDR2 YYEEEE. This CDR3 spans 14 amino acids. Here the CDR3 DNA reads TGTGCCAGCAGTATCCCCGGGACAGGGGAGACCCAGTACTTC. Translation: CASSIPGTGETQYF.